This T cell receptor beta chain was observed in a study of T cell responses to AZD1222 COVID-19 vaccine. General study results and limits: In a largely white British group with more females than males, clonal diversity was possibly underestimated. Reportedly, nearly half the spike-specific TCRs target unmutated variant regions.

Using immunoSEQ multiplex PCR, the repertoire was profiled, and TCRdb retains in-frame clones only, with some absent. The repertoire consists of about 110,000 clones, with about 91% occurring once and the leading ten covering approximately 6.5%. The length of the CDR3 is 14 residues. Per germline, CDR1 SEHNR and CDR2 FQNEAQ (reference sequence). With 8 bases removed from V and 0 bases from J, the gap between germline ends came to 10 bases. Analyses pooled second doses at about 4 or about 12 weeks. This clone has just one count. Its target is not known. The clonotype was recovered from an adult who received the AZD1222 COVID-19 vaccine. The starting material was peripheral blood, obtained 28 days after the second AZD1222 dose. The chain joins TRBV7-9 to TRBJ2-2; D not resolved. This CDR3 reads CASPRPANTGELFF. CDR3 coding DNA: TGTGCCAGCCCCCGGCCCGCGAACACCGGGGAGCTGTTTTTT.